The 14 T cell receptor beta chains reported below all come from one sample, sequenced in a study of blood T cell repertoires in COVID-19. Measured with immunoSEQ multiplex PCR; TCRdb has only the in-frame clones, and not every one. The sample carries roughly 100,000 clones, around 85% recorded once. Input material: peripheral blood. These TCRs come from a woman at least 80 years old with active or convalescent COVID-19.

The chain uses TRBV24-1 and TRBJ2-1; TRBD2 matches 7 bases. The trim removed 5 bases at V and 5 bases at J, leaving 5 bases unmatched. This CDR3 is built from 14 residues. The germline CDR1 and CDR2 sequences are KGHDR and SFDVKD. The CDR3 nucleotides are TGTGCCACCAGTGCCGGGACTAAAAACAATGAGCAGTTCTTC. This translates into CATSAGTKNNEQFF.

This rearrangement joins TRBV14 to TRBJ1-2; D not resolved. The CDR3 is 13 amino acids. The germline V and J ends were trimmed by 4 bases and 6 bases, with 12 bases remaining between them. Germline V lookup: CDR1 SGHDN, CDR2 FVKESK. In DNA form, the CDR3 reads TGTGCCAGCAGCCCGCGGGATCCCAATGGCTACACCTTC. Residues: CASSPRDPNGYTF.

The chain uses TRBV5-5 and TRBJ1-5; possibly TRBD1 for D (5 bases). V lost 0 bases and J 2 bases, leaving 12 bases between the germline ends. CDR3 size: 16 residues. In germline, CDR1 is SGHKS, CDR2 YYEKEE (reference sequence). The CDR3 sequence: CASSLAVLGGNQPQHF. For the CDR3, the DNA is TGTGCCAGCAGCTTGGCCGTTCTAGGGGGCAATCAGCCCCAGCATTTT.

This chain connects TRBV19 to TRBJ2-3; 8 bases agree with TRBD1. This CDR3 is built from 13 residues. V trimming: 8 bases; J trimming: 5 bases; junction bases outside the gene matches: 6. Germline V gene lookup returns CDR1 LNHDA and CDR2 SQIVND (reference sequence). The CDR3 reads CASRTGKLDTQYF. CDR3 coding DNA: TGTGCCAGTCGGACAGGGAAGTTAGATACGCAGTATTTT.

This chain joins TRBV5-4 and TRBJ2-5; the D gene is possibly TRBD2 (6 bases). Germline V gives CDR1 SGHNT, CDR2 YYREEE (reference sequence). The CDR3 runs 15 residues. Trimming pared 2 bases from V and 5 bases from J, leaving 16 bases between. CDR3 region: CASSFGSGREETQYF. In DNA, the CDR3 is TGTGCCAGCAGCTTTGGGTCAGGTCGGGAGGAGACCCAGTACTTC.

This chain joins TRBV27 and TRBJ2-7, with D tentatively TRBD2 (5 bases). V lost 4 bases, J lost 8 bases, and 18 bases lay in between. CDR3 length equals 14 residues. Germline V gene sequence: CDR1 MNHEY, CDR2 SMNVEV (reference sequence). CDR3 DNA sequence: TGTGCCAGCAGTTCCAACGCCATAGACGGGAAGCAGTACTTC. It codes for CASSSNAIDGKQYF.

This sequence joins TRBV7-9 and TRBJ1-3; D not certain. The CDR3 is made up of 12 amino acids. Germline assignment: CDR1 SEHNR and CDR2 FQNEAQ (reference sequence). Trimming took off 5 bases at V and 0 bases at J, with 2 bases between the two ends. The CDR3 DNA follows: TGTGCCAGCAGCCTCTCTGGAAACACCATATATTTT. It translates to CASSLSGNTIYF.

This clone was seen once. V is TRBV11-2 and J is TRBJ2-5; perhaps TRBD2 as D (5 bases). The V end lost 3 bases, the J end lost 5 bases, and 7 bases lay between the germline ends. The CDR3 has 12 amino acids. Germline-derived CDR1 and CDR2 are SGHAT and FQNNGV. This CDR3 is CASSLTTETQYF. Written as DNA, the CDR3 is TGTGCCAGCAGCTTGACTACCGAGACCCAGTACTTC.

The J gene is TRBJ1-6, the V gene TRBV5-1; a weak D match, TRBD1 (6 bases). Between the trimmed V and J ends, which lost 0 bases and 0 bases, there was a span of 7 bases. The CDR3 extends over 16 amino acids. Germline values: CDR1 SGHRS, CDR2 YFSETQ. CDR3: CASSLVQGSYNSPLHF. CDR3 bases: TGCGCCAGCAGCTTGGTACAGGGCTCCTATAATTCACCCCTCCACTTT.

The chain joins TRBV7-4 to TRBJ2-4, with D tentatively TRBD1 (6 bases). This CDR3 has 14 residues. V was shortened by 1 base and J by 5 bases, with 9 bases between the two germline ends. Per the germline V gene, CDR1 is SGHVT and CDR2 is SQSDAQ. The CDR3 reads CASSLGQEQNIQYF. For the CDR3, the DNA is TGTGCCAGCAGCTTAGGACAGGAACAAAACATTCAGTACTTC. Filled out from reference TRBV7-4 and TRBJ2-4, the complete variable domain reads GAGVSQSPRYKVAKRGRDVALRCDSISGHVTLYWYRQTLGQGSEVLTYSQSDAQRDKSGRPSGRFSAERPERSVSTLKIQRTEQGDSAVYLCASSLGQEQNIQYFGAGTRLSVL.

The J gene is TRBJ2-5, the V gene TRBV24-1; TRBD2 agrees at 12 bases. Losses at the gene ends were 4 bases for V and 5 bases for J; bases not matched to a gene: 7. Germline V CDR1 and CDR2: KGHDR, SFDVKD. The CDR3 is 16 residues long. In DNA form, the CDR3 reads TGTGCCACCAGTGAGCCTAGCGGGGGGGCCAGGGAGACCCAGTACTTC. The encoded protein is CATSEPSGGARETQYF.

The gene calls are TRBV10-3 and TRBJ2-7; D remains ambiguous. From germline, CDR1 is ENHRY and CDR2 SYGVKD. V was clipped by 0 bases and J by 6 bases, with 6 bases between them. This CDR3 region has 12 residues. CDR3 coding DNA: TGTGCCATCAGTGAGTCGCTAGGCGAGCAGTACTTC. Translating it yields CAISESLGEQYF.

This clone was counted once. The rearrangement uses TRBV28 and TRBJ1-1; D is possibly TRBD1 (5 bases). CDR3 length equals 14 residues. CDR1 and CDR2 from the germline V gene are MDHEN and SYDVKM. V was trimmed by 4 bases and J by 1 base, leaving 10 bases between them. For the CDR3, the DNA is TGTGCCAGCAGTTCTGGTAGGGGGAACACTGAAGCTTTCTTT. It specifies CASSSGRGNTEAFF.

This CDR3 reads CASSFQGGTGELFF. CDR3 bases: TGTGCCAGCAGCTTCCAGGGCGGCACCGGGGAGCTGTTTTTT. The chain combines TRBV7-9 with TRBJ2-2; weak D call: TRBD1 (5 bases). This CDR3 has 14 residues. The germline CDR1 and CDR2 sequences are SEHNR and FQNEAQ (reference sequence). V shed 3 bases and J shed 4 bases, with 9 bases lying between them. The variable domain in full, completed from reference TRBV7-9 and TRBJ2-2, reads DTGVSQNPRHKITKRGQNVTFRCDPISEHNRLYWYRQTLGQGPEFLTYFQNEAQLEKSRLLSDRFSAERPKGSFSTLEIQRTEQGDSAMYLCASSFQGGTGELFFGEGSRLTVL.